Included here is one T cell receptor beta chain sequence, with context. Antigen specificity is unknown. This sample stems from a study of cytomegalovirus exposure and HLA in healthy donors. Whole-study results and caveats: On later analysis, the bulk of CMV-associated TCR beta chains appeared to be HLA-restricted.

In germline, CDR1 is SGHDN, CDR2 FVKESK. Unmatched junction bases numbered 7, after V lost 8 bases and J lost 4 bases. The CDR3 is 14 residues long. Use of 60 Vbeta and 13 Jbeta primers characterized the PCR. Repertoires were generated with immunoSEQ multiplex PCR, while TCRdb's copy carries only in-frame clones and drops some. This sample has around 120,000 clones; 70% to 80% occur once, and the top ten carry about 1.6%. The chain is built from TRBV14 and TRBJ2-2; TRBD1 matches at 7 bases. The specimen sequenced was PBMCs. The clonotype was recovered from a woman in her late teens or twenties in good health and CMV-seronegative. The CDR3 region is CASRQGGSTGELFF. CDR3 nucleotide sequence: TGTGCCAGCCGACAGGGTGGGAGCACCGGGGAGCTGTTTTTT.